Listed below are T cell receptor beta chains from one sample, sequenced in a study of STAT3 mutations in large granular lymphocyte leukemia. Assay: immunoSEQ multiplex PCR; the TCRdb copy retains only in-frame clones and omits some. In the table there are 25,000 to 40,000 clones, approximately 83% of which are singletons. Sequenced input: peripheral blood mononuclear cells. These receptors were obtained from a man aged 55-75 years with T-cell large granular lymphocyte leukemia. Some clones in this sample may be carry-over from other donors' samples. Each CDR3 is given with its conserved first and last residue. A D gene is named only where the DNA matches it firmly. Only some rows state a clone size, as once, few, many or a class for expanded clones.

V gene	clone size	D gene	J gene	CDR3 protein	CDR3 DNA
TRBV5-1	NA	NA	TRBJ1-1	CASSLQALNTEAFF	TGCGCCAGCAGCTTGCAGGCCTTGAACACTGAAGCTTTCTTT
TRBV5-8	NA	NA	TRBJ2-6	CASSSLLSSGANVLTF	TGTGCCAGCAGCTCTCTTTTGAGCTCTGGGGCCAACGTCCTGACTTTC
TRBV29-1	NA	NA	TRBJ2-1	CSVVLQKFYNEQFF	TGCAGCGTTGTGCTGCAGAAGTTCTACAATGAGCAGTTCTTC
TRBV10-2	NA	NA	TRBJ1-1	CASSGTNTEAFF	TGCGCCAGCTCAGGGACAAACACTGAAGCTTTCTTT
TRBV30	NA	NA	TRBJ2-1	CACEARVRIDEQFF	TGTGCCTGCGAGGCGAGGGTGAGGATCGATGAGCAGTTCTTC
TRBV5-1	NA	NA	TRBJ2-1	CASSPLAASSYNEQFF	TGCGCCAGCAGCCCACTTGCGGCGAGCTCCTACAATGAGCAGTTCTTC
TRBV5-4	NA	NA	TRBJ2-2	CASSREGAGELFF	TGTGCCAGCAGCCGTGAGGGCGCCGGGGAGCTGTTTTTT
TRBV6-6	NA	TRBD2	TRBJ2-7	CASSTSGNEQYF	TGTGCCAGCAGCACTAGCGGGAACGAGCAGTACTTC
TRBV9	once	TRBD2	TRBJ2-3	CASSVDRGGLAGADTQYF	TGTGCCAGCAGCGTAGATAGGGGGGGACTAGCGGGAGCAGATACGCAGTATTTT
TRBV29-1	NA	TRBD2	TRBJ2-7	CSVRLASTYEQYF	TGCAGCGTTCGACTAGCGAGTACCTACGAGCAGTACTTC
TRBV9	NA	TRBD2	TRBJ2-3	CASSVGSLAGNTQYF	TGTGCCAGCAGCGTAGGGAGTCTAGCGGGGAATACGCAGTATTTT
TRBV10-3	NA	NA	TRBJ2-7	CAISESGAEDYEQYF	TGTGCCATCAGTGAGTCCGGTGCGGAAGACTACGAGCAGTACTTC
TRBV7-9	NA	NA	TRBJ1-1	CASSLPSRFAEAFF	TGTGCCAGCAGCTTACCCAGCCGTTTTGCTGAAGCTTTCTTT
TRBV5-6	NA	NA	TRBJ2-5	CASSTRKETQYF	TGTGCCAGCAGCACGAGAAAAGAGACCCAGTACTTC
TRBV5-1	NA	NA	TRBJ2-6	CASGGLSGANVLTF	TGCGCCAGCGGGGGGTTGTCTGGGGCCAACGTCCTGACTTTC
TRBV5-6	NA	TRBD1	TRBJ2-7	CASSLVQGAPREQYF	TGTGCCAGCAGCTTGGTACAGGGGGCCCCCCGGGAGCAGTACTTC
TRBV19	NA	NA	TRBJ1-2	CASSMNPQTAYYGYTF	TGTGCCAGTAGTATGAATCCCCAGACAGCTTACTATGGCTACACCTTC
TRBV9	NA	NA	TRBJ1-2	CASSIQTRSGYTF	TGTGCCAGCAGCATCCAGACCCGGAGTGGCTACACCTTC
TRBV9	NA	NA	TRBJ2-3	CASSPGVSTDTQYF	TGTGCCAGCAGCCCCGGGGTTTCCACAGATACGCAGTATTTT
TRBV28	NA	NA	TRBJ1-1	CASSRADGVRNTEAFF	TGTGCCAGCAGCCGGGCCGATGGTGTACGGAACACTGAAGCTTTCTTT
TRBV5-1	NA	NA	TRBJ2-3	CASSPFSVGDTQYF	TGCGCCAGCAGCCCCTTTTCGGTGGGAGATACGCAGTATTTT
TRBV7-8	NA	NA	TRBJ2-1	CASSLGFGDEQFF	TGTGCCAGCAGCTTAGGATTCGGGGATGAGCAGTTCTTC
TRBV6-1	NA	TRBD1	TRBJ2-7	CASSARDRGYEQYF	TGTGCCAGCAGTGCCCGGGACAGGGGTTACGAGCAGTACTTC
TRBV4-2	NA	TRBD1	TRBJ2-7	CASSPYGTGGTYEQYF	TGTGCCAGCAGCCCATATGGGACAGGGGGGACCTACGAGCAGTACTTC
TRBV5-4	NA	NA	TRBJ2-3	CASSEGPHVTDTQYF	TGTGCCAGCAGCGAGGGACCCCACGTCACAGATACGCAGTATTTT
TRBV6-5	NA	NA	TRBJ2-7	CASSFGLPNSYEQYF	TGTGCCAGCAGTTTCGGCCTACCCAACTCCTACGAGCAGTACTTC
TRBV28	NA	NA	TRBJ2-7	CASSGPERSYEQYF	TGTGCCAGCAGCGGCCCGGAGCGTTCCTACGAGCAGTACTTC
TRBV30	NA	TRBD1	TRBJ2-2	CAWSKGQSDTGELFF	TGTGCCTGGAGTAAGGGACAGTCAGACACCGGGGAGCTGTTTTTT
TRBV28	NA	NA	TRBJ1-5	CASSPGWSNQPQHF	TGTGCCAGCAGCCCCGGTTGGAGCAATCAGCCCCAGCATTTT
TRBV9	NA	NA	TRBJ1-2	CASSATDSRHGYTF	TGTGCCAGCAGCGCAACGGACAGTAGGCATGGCTACACCTTC
TRBV18	few	NA	TRBJ2-4	CASSPLWRDSKAKNIQYF	TGTGCCAGCTCACCACTATGGCGGGACTCTAAAGCCAAAAACATTCAGTACTTC
TRBV7-6	NA	TRBD2	TRBJ2-7	CASSLGSNSGGGEQYF	TGTGCCAGCAGCTTAGGGTCGAATAGCGGGGGTGGCGAGCAGTACTTC
TRBV5-1	NA	TRBD2	TRBJ2-1	CASSLEGGSSNEQFF	TGCGCCAGCAGCTTGGAAGGCGGGAGTTCGAATGAGCAGTTCTTC
TRBV28	NA	NA	TRBJ2-7	CASSWHYEQYF	TGTGCCAGCAGTTGGCACTACGAGCAGTACTTC
TRBV7-9	NA	NA	TRBJ2-2	CASSLALIDTGELFF	TGTGCCAGCAGCTTAGCGCTTATAGACACCGGGGAGCTGTTTTTT
TRBV6-5	NA	NA	TRBJ1-5	CATRWGPNQPQHF	TGTGCCACTAGGTGGGGACCTAATCAGCCCCAGCATTTT
TRBV7-9	NA	TRBD1	TRBJ2-3	CASSLALTGENTQYF	TGTGCCAGCAGCTTAGCGTTAACAGGGGAAAATACGCAGTATTTT
TRBV25-1	NA	NA	TRBJ2-5	CASSSPVAETQYF	TGTGCCAGCAGCAGCCCGGTGGCGGAGACCCAGTACTTC
TRBV18	NA	NA	TRBJ1-5	CASSLRGGWEQPQHF	TGTGCCAGCTCACTTCGTGGGGGATGGGAGCAGCCCCAGCATTTT
TRBV5-1	NA	NA	TRBJ2-7	CASSAAGTDYEQYF	TGCGCCAGCAGCGCGGCGGGGACCGACTACGAGCAGTACTTC
TRBV5-1	few	NA	TRBJ2-6	CASSLEGAVASGANVLTF	TGCGCCAGCAGCTTGGAGGGCGCGGTGGCTTCTGGGGCCAACGTCCTGACTTTC
TRBV7-9	NA	NA	TRBJ1-1	CASSLAQAGTNTEAFF	TGTGCCAGCAGCTTAGCCCAGGCCGGGACTAACACTGAAGCTTTCTTT